The 2 T cell receptor beta chains in this list originate from one sample, sequenced in a study of T cell responses to AZD1222 COVID-19 vaccine. Produced via immunoSEQ multiplex PCR; TCRdb's table is partial and in-frame only. The sample records approximately 94,000 clones, about 87% being singletons. The sequences come from peripheral blood, collected on day 0 of AZD1222 vaccination. These receptors originate from an adult in good health.

V and J are TRBV30 and TRBJ1-5; D unclear. This CDR3 is built from 13 residues. V was clipped by 1 base and J by 7 bases, with 11 bases between them. The germline V gene has CDR1 GTSNPN and CDR2 SVGIG (reference sequence). The DNA of the CDR3 is TGTGCCTGGAGTGCCCGTCTAGGACAGCCCCAGCATTTT. Encoded protein: CAWSARLGQPQHF. The full variable domain, completed using reference TRBV30 and TRBJ1-5, is SQTIHQWPATLVQPVGSPLSLECTVEGTSNPNLYWYRQAAGRGLQLLFYSVGIGQISSEVPQNLSASRPQDRQFILSSKKLLLSDSGFYLCAWSARLGQPQHFGDGTRLSIL.

The chain employs TRBV28 and TRBJ2-4, with 8 bases aligning to TRBD2. Germline V gives CDR1 MDHEN, CDR2 SYDVKM. This CDR3 is 19 amino acids long. Trimming removed 3 bases from V and 2 bases from J; junction bases left unmatched: 15. The CDR3 region is CASSLVQVTSGYSKNIQYF. The CDR3 bases are TGTGCCAGCAGTTTGGTCCAGGTTACTAGCGGTTATTCCAAAAACATTCAGTACTTC.